This T cell receptor (beta chain) was recovered during a study of human T cells and chemical hapten exposure. Overall study: Researchers reported sensitizing a roughly 2 cm by roughly 2 cm upper inner arm skin site with 2% DPC. Study-wide findings and caveats: DPC sensitization did not alter TCRs above 1 in 1000 frequency. Controls formed significantly fewer large CDR3 similarity clusters than expanded TCRs did.

Indicated time point: patch test 2, 6 weeks after DPC sensitization. Treatment reported: therapeutic diphenylcyclopropenone sensitization with weekly scalp DPC. Samples of blood were obtained prior to the application of each patch test. Each CDR3 protein gets one entry after TCRdb re-called the RACE reads with MiXCR. The table records a few hundred thousand distinct CDR3 sequences, roughly 6.3% of them present only once. Turning to this clonotype: The antigen remains undetermined.

This CDR3 is built from 16 residues. V shed 2 bases, J shed 4 bases, and the junction held 6 bases outside the gene matches. Germline V gene sequence: CDR1 MGHDK, CDR2 SYGVNS. This clonotype was sampled from a woman under 30 with alopecia areata. Some clones in this sample may be carry-over from other donors' samples. The sequencing used whole blood, collected in connection with sensitization to the hapten diphenylcyclopropenone (DPC). The genes are TRBV25-1 and TRBJ2-3, with TRBD2 matching 10 bases. CDR3 DNA: TGTGCCAGCAGTGAAGGGCTAGCGGGGGTATCAGATACGCAGTATTTT. Its translation: CASSEGLAGVSDTQYF.